The next 23 T cell receptor beta chains were all read from a single sample in a study of blood T cell repertoires in COVID-19. Produced via immunoSEQ multiplex PCR; TCRdb's table is partial and in-frame only. This table has over 200,000 clones, roughly 77% appearing once. The sequencing input was PBMCs or T cells enriched from blood (not recorded which). The origin of the receptors is a middle-aged man who had recovered from COVID-19.

This clone was detected once. The chain employs TRBV7-9 and TRBJ1-2, with D maybe TRBD1 (5 bases). CDR3 size: 15 residues. The germline V gene has CDR1 SEHNR and CDR2 FQNEAQ (reference sequence). The ends were cut back, 1 base at V and 4 bases at J, with 13 bases in the middle. Here the CDR3 DNA reads TGTGCCAGCAGCTTAGAGGCAGGGCCCCTCTATGGCTACACCTTC. Translating gives CASSLEAGPLYGYTF.

The chain combines TRBV9 with TRBJ1-4; D might be TRBD1 (5 bases). The CDR3 sequence is 16 residues long. V lost 0 bases to trimming and J lost 3 bases, with 12 bases between them. The V gene's germline CDR1 is SGDLS and CDR2 YYNGEE. CDR3 sequence reads: CASSVAGGGANEKLFF. In DNA form, the CDR3 reads TGTGCCAGCAGCGTAGCAGGTGGGGGGGCTAATGAAAAACTGTTTTTT.

V is TRBV27 and J is TRBJ2-7; TRBD2 is a possible D gene (6 bases). Germline CDR1 and CDR2: MNHEY and SMNVEV (reference sequence). The CDR3 runs 14 residues. Trimming left V 6 bases short and J 2 bases short, with 14 bases between. The CDR3 DNA is TGTGCCAGCAGCCCAGGGACTCTAACCTACGAGCAGTACTTC. Protein product: CASSPGTLTYEQYF.

The chain links TRBV15 to TRBJ1-1; 7 positions match TRBD1. The CDR3 has 16 residues. Germline V lookup: CDR1 LNHNV, CDR2 YYDKDF (reference sequence). Trimming removed 0 bases from V and 0 bases from J; junction bases left unmatched: 4. CDR3 nucleotide sequence: TGTGCCACCAGCAGAGAAACAGGGGCACTGAACACTGAAGCTTTCTTT. Protein product: CATSRETGALNTEAFF.

The chain is built from TRBV2 and TRBJ2-2; 9 nucleotides agree with TRBD1. Germline V gene lookup returns CDR1 SNHLY and CDR2 FYNNEI. Losses at the gene ends were 2 bases for V and 4 bases for J; bases not matched to a gene: 8. There are 17 residues in the CDR3. This chain's CDR3 is CASSERTGGVGTGELFF. The DNA for the CDR3 is TGTGCCAGCAGTGAACGAACAGGGGGCGTAGGCACCGGGGAGCTGTTTTTT.

This chain joins TRBV2 and TRBJ2-1; 14 bases match TRBD2. The CDR3 runs to 13 residues. The trim removed 8 bases at V and 10 bases at J, leaving 4 bases unmatched. CDR1 and CDR2 (germline): SNHLY, FYNNEI. The CDR3, as DNA: TGTGCCAGCGCGACTAGCGGGGGGGTCGAGCAGTTCTTC. Protein sequence: CASATSGGVEQFF.

The rearrangement joins TRBV19 to TRBJ2-1; 7 nucleotides agree with TRBD1. Trimming took 5 bases from V and 7 from J; bases not matched to a gene: 11. CDR3 length: 15 residues. The germline V gene encodes CDR1 LNHDA and CDR2 SQIVND (reference sequence). CDR3 protein: CASSAVPGQINEQFF. CDR3 DNA: TGTGCCAGTAGTGCCGTTCCGGGACAGATAAATGAGCAGTTCTTC.

This rearrangement joins TRBV7-6 to TRBJ2-2, with 8 bases identical to TRBD1. The length of the CDR3 is 16 residues. V lost 7 bases to trimming and J lost 1 base; unmatched junction nucleotides: 8. Germline-derived CDR1 and CDR2 are SGHVS and FNYEAQ. The CDR3 is CASKPSGTGNTGELFF. In nucleotides, the CDR3 is TGTGCCAGCAAACCCTCCGGGACAGGGAACACCGGGGAGCTGTTTTTT.

The rearrangement joins TRBV10-3 to TRBJ2-7; 7 nucleotides match TRBD2. This CDR3 region has 14 residues. CDR1 is ENHRY and CDR2 is SYGVKD in the germline V gene. The V segment lost 6 bases and the J segment 3 bases; nucleotides outside the gene matches: 8. The CDR3 DNA is TGTGCCATCAGGAACTTGGGGGGGAACTACGAGCAGTACTTC. This sequence encodes CAIRNLGGNYEQYF.

A word on this clone: The junction does not match germline at one end; this may be a read error. CDR3 sequence reads: CASSQDSPGLAGGPQHF. For the CDR3, the DNA is TGTGCCAGCAGCCAAGATTCGCCCGGACTAGCGGGAGGGCCGCAGCACTTC. The genes are TRBV14 and TRBJ2-5, with TRBD2 matching 15 bases. Germline V gene data show CDR1 as SGHDN and CDR2 as FVKESK. The CDR3 spans 17 residues.

This clone was detected once. V and J are TRBV9 and TRBJ2-3, with D hard to call. V lost 3 bases, J lost 2 bases, and 13 bases lay in between. CDR3 length equals 15 residues. Germline lookup yields CDR1 SGDLS and CDR2 YYNGEE. The CDR3 loop reads CASSASGGATDTQYF. In DNA, the CDR3 is TGTGCCAGCAGCGCCTCCGGCGGAGCCACAGATACGCAGTATTTT.

In regard to this clone: At one of its ends the junction is not consistent with the germline gene, which may arise from a read error. The chain combines TRBV2 with TRBJ1-2; D remains ambiguous. This CDR3 has 12 residues. Per germline, CDR1 SNHLY and CDR2 FYNNEI. The CDR3 DNA reads TGTGCCACCAGTTGGAGGAGCGGCGGCTACACCTTC. This encodes CATSWRSGGYTF.

The chain recombines TRBV23-1 with TRBJ1-3; D remains ambiguous. TRBV23-1 is reported as an ORF; its role is uncertain. The CDR3 has 17 amino acids. Trimming removed 6 bases from V and 0 bases from J, with 18 bases in between. CDR3 sequence (DNA): TGCGCCAGCAGCCCTAACCAACCTCGGGGCTCTGGAAACACCATATATTTT. Translating it yields CASSPNQPRGSGNTIYF.

The chain carries TRBV24-1 and TRBJ2-3; tentative D call: TRBD1 (6 bases). V gave up 4 bases and J gave up 9 bases, with 10 bases separating them. The germline gives CDR1 KGHDR, CDR2 SFDVKD. The length of the CDR3 is 12 residues. CDR3 protein: CATSDRRGTQYF. CDR3 sequence (DNA): TGTGCCACCAGTGACCGCAGGGGAACGCAGTATTTT.

The rearrangement uses TRBV5-5 and TRBJ2-2; D perhaps matches TRBD1 (6 bases). CDR3 size: 16 residues. V was cut by 4 bases and J by 0 bases, with 13 bases left in between. Germline assignment: CDR1 SGHKS and CDR2 YYEKEE (reference sequence). CDR3 in amino acids: CASSHVKGANTGELFF. For the CDR3, the DNA is TGTGCCAGCAGCCATGTAAAGGGGGCGAACACCGGGGAGCTGTTTTTT. Looking up the rest from reference TRBV5-5 and TRBJ2-2 gives the full variable domain: DAGVTQSPTHLIKTRGQQVTLRCSPISGHKSVSWYQQVLGQGPQFIFQYYEKEERGRGNFPDRFSARQFPNYSSELNVNALLLGDSALYLCASSHVKGANTGELFFGEGSRLTVL.

The chain has TRBV19 and TRBJ2-6; 7 bases match TRBD1. J gave up 4 bases and V 4 bases, and 4 bases lay outside the gene matches. Per the germline V gene, CDR1 is LNHDA and CDR2 is SQIVND (reference sequence). The CDR3 consists of 15 residues. DNA of the CDR3: TGTGCCAGTAGTAAGACAGGGCGCGGGGCCAACGTCCTGACTTTC. Its translation: CASSKTGRGANVLTF.

The CDR3 DNA is TGTGCCAGCAGCCGATTGACAGGGATTGCCTACGAGCAGTACTTC. Encoded protein: CASSRLTGIAYEQYF. The chain employs TRBV5-6 and TRBJ2-7, with 7 bases aligning to TRBD1. Germline CDR1 and CDR2: SGHDT and YYEEEE. V shed 4 bases, J shed 2 bases, and the junction held 9 bases outside the gene matches. CDR3 length equals 15 residues.

The gene calls are TRBV5-6 and TRBJ2-7; 9 nucleotides match TRBD2. The V and J ends lost 4 bases and 6 bases, in that order; junction bases with no gene match: 8. The germline CDR1 and CDR2 sequences are SGHDT and YYEEEE. The length of the CDR3 is 14 residues. CDR3 nucleotides: TGTGCCAGCAGCCCCGGGACTAGCTTACCCGAGCAGTACTTC. It specifies CASSPGTSLPEQYF.

Many counts were recorded for this clone. The chain employs TRBV6-5 and TRBJ2-3; TRBD2 matches at 11 bases. This CDR3 has 14 residues. CDR1 and CDR2 (germline): MNHEY, SVGAGI. V was clipped by 5 bases and J by 12 bases; unmatched bases: 10. For the CDR3, the DNA is TGTGCCAGCAGTCAGGGACTAGCGGTTCTACCACAGTATTTT. Protein sequence: CASSQGLAVLPQYF.

This chain uses TRBV9 with TRBJ2-7, with D uncertain. The CDR3 is 15 residues long. The ends were cut back, 0 bases at V and 3 bases at J, with 13 bases in the middle. The V gene's germline CDR1 is SGDLS and CDR2 YYNGEE. In DNA form, the CDR3 reads TGTGCCAGCAGCGTAGGAGGCAAGGTTGGCTACGAGCAGTACTTC. Amino acids: CASSVGGKVGYEQYF.

This chain connects TRBV19 to TRBJ1-2; no firm D call. V was cut by 3 bases and J by 2 bases, with 13 bases left in between. The CDR3 covers 15 residues. CDR1 and CDR2 from the germline V gene are LNHDA and SQIVND (reference sequence). The CDR3 region has the DNA TGTGCCAGTAGTATTGGGAGACCGTCGAACTATGGCTACACCTTC. Translation: CASSIGRPSNYGYTF. Full variable domain (remainder filled in from reference TRBV19 and TRBJ1-2): DGGITQSPKYLFRKEGQNVTLSCEQNLNHDAMYWYRQDPGQGLRLIYYSQIVNDFQKGDIAEGYSVSREKKESFPLTVTSAQKNPTAFYLCASSIGRPSNYGYTFGSGTRLTVV.

CDR3 in amino acids: CASSYSQSTDTQYF. CDR3 bases: TGTGCCAGCAGTTACTCGCAGAGCACAGATACGCAGTATTTT. The rearrangement links TRBV6-5 to TRBJ2-3; no clear D gene. The CDR3 covers 14 residues. The V gene lost 0 bases and the J gene lost 0 bases, with 4 bases spanning the gap. Germline CDR1 reads MNHEY; CDR2 reads SVGAGI.

V usage is TRBV7-8 and J usage is TRBJ2-2, with 12 nucleotides matching TRBD2. Germline V lookup: CDR1 SGHVS, CDR2 FQNEAQ. The CDR3 covers 16 residues. Trimming removed 4 bases from V and 4 bases from J; junction bases left unmatched: 4. The DNA of the CDR3 is TGTGCCAGCAGCTCCCGACTAGCGGGAGTCACCGGGGAGCTGTTTTTT. Translated, it gives CASSSRLAGVTGELFF.